This T cell receptor beta chain was retrieved from a study of blood T cell repertoires in COVID-19. Whole-study context: T cells, B-cell-depleted T cells, or PBMCs supplied cDNA or gDNA.

In the study's own analysis: Quantification of nucleated cells was approximated via reference gene primer amplification. Sequencing was performed with immunoSEQ multiplex PCR; in TCRdb, only in-frame clones are kept and a portion is missing. V and J calls and clone size are as listed in that table; D and trimming were resolved from the DNA. The profile covers approximately 400,000 clones, with roughly 80% appearing a single time and about 5.4% taken by the ten largest. Study members were between about 18 and 100 years old and lived in 20 to 25 US regions. Participant-given clinical history determined each cohort assignment. The CDR3 spans 18 residues. Germline V gives CDR1 SGHKS, CDR2 YYEKEE (reference sequence). J lost 1 base, V lost 2 bases, and 14 bases had no gene match.

The V and J genes are TRBV5-5 and TRBJ2-5; TRBD1 agrees at 7 bases. The sequence came from a woman aged 45-59 years who had recovered from COVID-19. Input material: PBMCs or T cells enriched from blood (not recorded which). CDR3 protein: CASSFHRDRRPIQETQYF. For the CDR3, the DNA is TGTGCCAGCAGCTTCCATCGGGACAGAAGGCCGATCCAAGAGACCCAGTACTTC.